These T cell receptor beta chains were read from a single sample in a study of cytomegalovirus exposure and HLA in healthy donors. Clones were sequenced by immunoSEQ multiplex PCR, and TCRdb holds only the in-frame ones, with some missing. The sample has under 95,000 clones; around 81% are singletons. Sequencing was carried out using PBMCs. The source is a male donor in good health and CMV-seronegative. Both conserved end residues are part of each CDR3.

J gene: TRBJ1-2; V gene: TRBV18; CDR3 protein: CASSPQGAGGYTF
J gene: TRBJ1-5; V gene: TRBV19; CDR3 protein: CASSISSNQPQHF
J gene: TRBJ2-2; V gene: TRBV5-1; CDR3 protein: CASSLDWPTGELFF
J gene: TRBJ2-5; V gene: TRBV5-4; CDR3 protein: CASSLTGGQETQYF
J gene: TRBJ1-1; V gene: TRBV19; CDR3 protein: CASSMGQREAFF
J gene: TRBJ2-3; V gene: TRBV7-2; CDR3 protein: CASSLLAGDTDTQYF
J gene: TRBJ2-1; V gene: TRBV9; CDR3 protein: CASSARVTLAGENEQFF
J gene: TRBJ2-4; V gene: TRBV9; CDR3 protein: CASSPRTSGSIIQYF
J gene: TRBJ2-2; V gene: TRBV19; CDR3 protein: CASHNPGTTSAGELFF
J gene: TRBJ2-7; V gene: TRBV7-2; CDR3 protein: CASSLMGLSAEQYF
J gene: TRBJ2-7; V gene: TRBV28; CDR3 protein: CASSLSGRGEQYF
J gene: TRBJ2-2; V gene: TRBV14; CDR3 protein: CASSQIYGELFF
J gene: TRBJ2-7; V gene: TRBV5-1; CDR3 protein: CASSYQGYEQYF
J gene: TRBJ1-1; V gene: TRBV4-2; CDR3 protein: CASSQDSGGTEAFF
J gene: TRBJ2-1; V gene: TRBV6-5; CDR3 protein: CASSWGDRGYNEQFF
J gene: TRBJ2-3; V gene: TRBV4-1; CDR3 protein: CASSQDRGALITDTQYF
J gene: TRBJ2-5; V gene: TRBV7-9; CDR3 protein: CASSGRQIFLETQYF
J gene: TRBJ1-2; V gene: TRBV6-1; CDR3 protein: CASTQDRGRGYGYTF
J gene: TRBJ1-1; V gene: TRBV13; CDR3 protein: CASSLPVYEAFF
J gene: TRBJ1-2; V gene: TRBV7-3; CDR3 protein: CASRPTGDKDGYTF